Each of the 4 T cell receptor beta chains below was sequenced from the same sample in a study of T cell changes during pregnancy in multiple sclerosis. Repertoires were generated with immunoSEQ multiplex PCR, while TCRdb's copy carries only in-frame clones and drops some. The profile shows around 130,000 clones, around 97% of them singletons. The starting material was peripheral blood, obtained after pregnancy. These receptors all come from a female donor with multiple sclerosis, enrolled in a pregnancy study.

V usage is TRBV21-1 and J usage is TRBJ1-2; TRBD1 is the table's D call and was not checked against the DNA. TRBV21-1 is shown as a pseudogene. The CDR3 is 16 residues long. CDR3 residues: CASRRTVELDARGYTF. In DNA, the CDR3 is TGTGCCAGCAGACGGACAGTCGAGCTGGATGCGCGTGGCTACACCTTC.

V is TRBV9 and J is TRBJ1-2, with unresolved D. This CDR3 contains 16 residues. Trimming pared 0 bases from V and 13 bases from J, leaving 25 bases between. Germline assignment: CDR1 SGDLS and CDR2 YYNGEE. The CDR3 region has the DNA TGTGCCAGCAGCGTAGGGTCCGTTGGCTCGGGTCAAATGTTCACCTTC. Its translation is CASSVGSVGSGQMFTF.

The chain combines TRBV18 with TRBJ1-5; tentative D call: TRBD1 (5 bases). This CDR3 has 14 residues. V was pared by 6 bases and J by 3 bases, with 12 bases between. Germline CDR1 is KGHSH and CDR2 is LQKENI. CDR3 in DNA: TGTGCCAGCTCTACCAGGGATCTCAATCAGCCCCAGCATTTT. Translated: CASSTRDLNQPQHF.

As for this clone: An end of the junction does not agree with germline; a read error may underlie this. The gene calls are TRBV6-6 and TRBJ2-2; 7 bases are a match to TRBD2. Germline lookup yields CDR1 MNHNY and CDR2 SVGAGI (reference sequence). The CDR3 is 14 amino acids. The CDR3 DNA follows: TGCGCCAGCAATCTAGCGGCGAACACCGGGGAGCTGTTTTTT. As protein: CASNLAANTGELFF.